This T cell receptor beta chain was captured by sequencing in a study of blood T cell dynamics during melanoma immunotherapy. A fixed DNA input of about 0.35 ug was used per bulk PBMC sample. Clones were read by immunoSEQ multiplex PCR, and TCRdb kept only the in-frame ones, dropping some. This table holds 16,000 or so clones, roughly 92% found once. Time point specified: pre-treatment baseline. CDR3 length: 17 amino acids. The trim removed 0 bases at V and 0 bases at J, leaving 5 bases unmatched. The germline gives CDR1 LGHNA, CDR2 YSLEER. The chain carries TRBV4-3 and TRBJ1-1; 9 positions match TRBD1. This receptor was taken from a human donor with melanoma. Sequenced material: blood, taken from a patient treated with checkpoint blockade. As DNA, the CDR3 is TGCGCCAGCAGCCAAGATAGACAGGGGGATTTGAACACTGAAGCTTTCTTT. It codes for CASSQDRQGDLNTEAFF.